The 27 T cell receptor beta chains below were found in one sample sequenced in a study of siplizumab effects on memory and regulatory T cells (dated by TCRdb to between 2017 and 2020). Library construction relied on the immunoSEQ multiplex PCR assay. The source is immuneACCESS, and TCRdb retained only in-frame sequences with V and J called. Part of the clones is not carried over; for the studies checked, unresolved V genes explain less than half of this, and the remainder is unexplained. A total of 80,000 to 95,000 clones appear in this sample, 95% of them only once. The ten largest clones add up to around 20% of the sample. The specimen sequenced was CD8+ T cells sorted from blood. The receptors derive from a human donor in good health.

The V gene is TRBV11-2, the J gene TRBJ2-7, with 11 positions matching TRBD2. Germline V lookup: CDR1 SGHAT, CDR2 FQNNGV. The J segment lost 3 bases and the V segment lost 5 bases, leaving 6 bases of the junction unmatched. This CDR3 comprises 15 residues. The chain's CDR3 is CASSHSGTSGYEQYF. The CDR3 DNA follows: TGTGCCAGCAGCCACTCCGGGACTAGCGGCTACGAGCAGTACTTC.

The rearrangement links TRBV6-6 to TRBJ2-7, with a tentative D call TRBD2 (5 bases). Trimming removed 2 bases at V and 3 bases at J, with 11 bases between. Germline CDR1 is MNHNY and CDR2 is SVGAGI (reference sequence). The CDR3 is 14 amino acids. The CDR3 here is CASSYGGGGYEQYF. The CDR3, as DNA: TGTGCCAGCAGTTACGGAGGAGGTGGCTACGAGCAGTACTTC.

The CDR3 coding sequence is TGTGCCAGCAGCTTGGTCGGCAGTTCCACAGATACGCAGTATTTT. This translates into CASSLVGSSTDTQYF. V is TRBV5-6 and J is TRBJ2-3; D unclear. CDR3 length: 15 residues. Trimming stripped 0 bases from V and 2 bases from J, with 10 bases between. In germline, CDR1 is SGHDT, CDR2 YYEEEE.

CDR3 residues: CSVSGGQSNYGYTF. For the CDR3, the DNA is TGCAGCGTTTCGGGGGGACAATCTAACTATGGCTACACCTTC. V and J are TRBV29-1 and TRBJ1-2; TRBD1 is a possible D gene (6 bases). Per the germline V gene, CDR1 is SQVTM and CDR2 is ANQGSEA. The CDR3 is 14 residues long. Between the trimmed V and J ends, which lost 5 bases and 0 bases, there was a span of 13 bases.

The gene calls are TRBV28 and TRBJ1-5; D may be TRBD1 (6 bases). There are 16 residues in the CDR3. The V end was cut by 5 bases, the J end by 0 bases, with 14 bases between. CDR1 and CDR2 (germline): MDHEN, SYDVKM. The chain's CDR3 is CASSLRTAYSNQPQHF. CDR3 nucleotide sequence: TGTGCCAGCAGTCTCCGGACAGCTTATAGCAATCAGCCCCAGCATTTT.

The chain employs TRBV6-5 and TRBJ2-7; TRBD1 is a possible D gene (6 bases). Trimming shortened V by 0 bases and J by 3 bases, and 9 bases separated the two germline ends. This CDR3 has 14 amino acids. The germline V gene has CDR1 MNHEY and CDR2 SVGAGI. The CDR3 bases are TGTGCCAGCAGTTACTCCACAGGGAACTACGAGCAGTACTTC. Translated: CASSYSTGNYEQYF.

The CDR3 DNA follows: TGCGCCAGCGAATGGGGGGAGAGCTCCTACAATGAGCAGTTCTTC. Amino acid sequence: CASEWGESSYNEQFF. The chain uses TRBV5-1 and TRBJ2-1; D perhaps matches TRBD2 (6 bases). This CDR3 has 15 amino acids. Trimming cost V 7 bases and J 0 bases, with 14 bases left between them. Germline lookup yields CDR1 SGHRS and CDR2 YFSETQ.

The gene calls are TRBV11-2 and TRBJ2-4, with 8 bases fitting TRBD1. The CDR3 loop spans 16 amino acids. Trimming at V came to 5 bases and at J to 0 bases, leaving 6 bases not matched to a gene. Germline-derived CDR1 and CDR2 are SGHAT and FQNNGV. The CDR3 coding sequence is TGTGCCAGCAGCCCCAGGACAGGGCTAGCCAAAAACATTCAGTACTTC. This codes for CASSPRTGLAKNIQYF.

The V gene is TRBV9, the J gene TRBJ2-2, with D perhaps TRBD1 (6 bases). The germline gives CDR1 SGDLS, CDR2 YYNGEE. The germline V and J ends were trimmed by 0 bases and 0 bases, with 18 bases remaining between them. This CDR3 is 19 amino acids long. CDR3 sequence: CASSVAKGGPNSNTGELFF. As DNA, the CDR3 is TGTGCCAGCAGCGTAGCCAAAGGGGGACCGAATTCGAACACCGGGGAGCTGTTTTTT.

DNA of the CDR3: TGTGCCAGCAGTTTGTACAGCGACTCCTATAATTCACCCCTCCACTTT. This encodes CASSLYSDSYNSPLHF. The rearrangement links TRBV28 to TRBJ1-6; no firm D call. The germline V gene has CDR1 MDHEN and CDR2 SYDVKM. V was trimmed by 3 bases and J by 0 bases, leaving 9 bases between them. The CDR3 sequence is 16 residues long.

The CDR3 DNA sequence: TGTGCCAGCAGCTCGGGGGGAACTAATGAAAAACTGTTTTTT. Amino acids: CASSSGGTNEKLFF. The genes are TRBV9 and TRBJ1-4; D possibly corresponds to TRBD1 (5 bases). The germline V gene encodes CDR1 SGDLS and CDR2 YYNGEE. The CDR3 sequence is 14 residues long. Trimming took off 4 bases at V and 1 base at J, with 8 bases between the two ends. Looking up the rest from reference TRBV9 and TRBJ1-4 gives the full variable domain: DSGVTQTPKHLITATGQRVTLRCSPRSGDLSVYWYQQSLDQGLQFLIQYYNGEERAKGNILERFSAQQFPDLHSELNLSSLELGDSALYFCASSSGGTNEKLFFGSGTQLSVL.

The chain joins TRBV27 to TRBJ2-1; D unresolved. From germline, CDR1 is MNHEY and CDR2 SMNVEV (reference sequence). The CDR3 totals 16 residues. Trimming stripped 6 bases from V and 0 bases from J, with 15 bases between. Here the CDR3 reads CASSLIIGGSYNEQFF. The CDR3 DNA sequence: TGTGCCAGCAGCCTTATTATAGGCGGCTCCTACAATGAGCAGTTCTTC.

This chain links TRBV6-6 with TRBJ1-1, with D maybe TRBD1 (6 bases). Germline values: CDR1 MNHNY, CDR2 SVGAGI (reference sequence). The germline V and J ends were trimmed by 9 bases and 1 base, with 12 bases remaining between them. This CDR3 is 13 amino acids long. CDR3 nucleotide sequence: TGTGCCAGTCAAACAGGGTGGAACACTGAAGCTTTCTTT. Translation gives CASQTGWNTEAFF.

The chain is built from TRBV10-3 and TRBJ2-1; 11 nucleotides match TRBD2. With 2 bases clipped from V and 8 bases from J, the junction kept 14 bases outside the gene matches. The CDR3 has 18 residues. Germline CDR1 reads ENHRY; CDR2 reads SYGVKD. As DNA, the CDR3 is TGTGCCATCAGTGAGGAGTCTAGCGGGAGGCCCGCTTCGGATGAGCAGTTCTTC. Amino acids: CAISEESSGRPASDEQFF.

The chain links TRBV9 to TRBJ1-3; D unclear. The CDR3 is made up of 11 amino acids. Germline V lookup: CDR1 SGDLS, CDR2 YYNGEE. V shed 0 bases and J shed 10 bases, with 5 bases lying between them. CDR3 sequence reads: CASSVGQTIYF. CDR3 bases: TGTGCCAGCAGCGTAGGGCAGACCATATATTTT. Complete variable domain (other parts from reference TRBV9 and TRBJ1-3): DSGVTQTPKHLITATGQRVTLRCSPRSGDLSVYWYQQSLDQGLQFLIQYYNGEERAKGNILERFSAQQFPDLHSELNLSSLELGDSALYFCASSVGQTIYFGEGSWLTVV.

The rearrangement uses TRBV19 and TRBJ2-1, with no clear D. V lost 3 bases, J lost 15 bases, and 15 bases lay in between. Germline V lookup: CDR1 LNHDA, CDR2 SQIVND (reference sequence). The CDR3 is 12 residues long. This CDR3 is CASSIGQRFWFF. The DNA for the CDR3 is TGTGCCAGTAGTATCGGCCAACGGTTTTGGTTCTTC.

This chain connects TRBV5-4 to TRBJ2-7; 11 bases line up with TRBD2. The J segment lost 5 bases and the V segment lost 1 base, leaving 8 bases of the junction unmatched. This CDR3 region has 16 residues. From germline, CDR1 is SGHNT and CDR2 YYREEE (reference sequence). The CDR3 here is CASSLFGSGRAHEQYF. The CDR3 bases are TGTGCCAGCAGCTTGTTTGGTAGCGGGAGGGCCCACGAGCAGTACTTC.

V and J are TRBV10-2 and TRBJ1-1; D perhaps matches TRBD1 (5 bases). This CDR3 contains 12 residues. The V gene lost 2 bases and the J gene lost 11 bases, with 12 bases spanning the gap. CDR1 and CDR2 from the germline V gene are WSHSY and SAAADI. The chain's CDR3 is CASSENGTPAFF. In DNA, the CDR3 is TGCGCCAGCAGTGAGAATGGGACTCCGGCTTTCTTT.

The chain recombines TRBV9 with TRBJ2-5; perhaps TRBD2 as D (5 bases). The germline gives CDR1 SGDLS, CDR2 YYNGEE. The CDR3 contains 15 residues. Trimming took off 0 bases at V and 4 bases at J, with 13 bases between the two ends. For the CDR3, the DNA is TGTGCCAGCAGCGTAGAGCCTAGCCCAGGAGAGACCCAGTACTTC. Its translation: CASSVEPSPGETQYF.

This chain joins TRBV4-1 and TRBJ1-3, with 8 bases that match TRBD1. The V gene's germline CDR1 is MGHRA and CDR2 YSYEKL. The CDR3 consists of 17 residues. J was trimmed by 0 bases and V by 3 bases; bases with no gene match: 7. CDR3 amino acids: CASSQQDREISGNTIYF. The CDR3 DNA reads TGCGCCAGCAGCCAGCAGGACAGGGAGATCTCTGGAAACACCATATATTTT.

This rearrangement joins TRBV19 to TRBJ2-1; 7 bases are shared with TRBD2. The CDR3 is 14 residues long. V gave up 3 bases and J gave up 9 bases; unmatched junction bases: 8. CDR1 LNHDA and CDR2 SQIVND come from the germline V gene (reference sequence). In nucleotides, the CDR3 is TGTGCCAGTAGTATGCCGGGAGGCCTCCCTGAGCAGTTCTTC. Translation: CASSMPGGLPEQFF.

V usage is TRBV7-9 and J usage is TRBJ2-7; TRBD2 matches 13 bases. Per germline, CDR1 SEHNR and CDR2 FQNEAQ (reference sequence). With 10 bases clipped from V and 5 bases from J, the junction kept 2 bases outside the gene matches. This CDR3 contains 12 residues. For the CDR3, the DNA is TGTGCCACGGGACTAGCGGGACACGAGCAGTACTTC. This translates into CATGLAGHEQYF.

The CDR3 reads CASSLQGGSQETQYF. CDR3 DNA: TGTGCCAGCAGCTTACAAGGGGGCTCCCAAGAGACCCAGTACTTC. The gene calls are TRBV7-8 and TRBJ2-5; TRBD1 matches at 7 bases. Germline V gene sequence: CDR1 SGHVS, CDR2 FQNEAQ. The CDR3 sequence is 15 residues long. The ends lost 2 bases at V and 1 base at J; junction bases unmatched: 4. Complete variable domain (other parts from reference TRBV7-8 and TRBJ2-5): GAGVSQSPRYKVAKRGQDVALRCDPISGHVSLFWYQQALGQGPEFLTYFQNEAQLDKSGLPSDRFFAERPEGSVSTLKIQRTQQEDSAVYLCASSLQGGSQETQYFGPGTRLLVL.

The gene calls are TRBV9 and TRBJ1-1; TRBD1 might be the D (5 bases). The length of the CDR3 is 15 residues. CDR1 is SGDLS and CDR2 is YYNGEE in the germline V gene. Trimming removed 0 bases at V and 0 bases at J, with 9 bases between. The CDR3 region has the DNA TGTGCCAGCAGCGTAGCCCGGGGGGTGAACACTGAAGCTTTCTTT. Its translation: CASSVARGVNTEAFF.

Here the CDR3 reads CASRGGTNTEAFF. For the CDR3, the DNA is TGTGCCTCCAGGGGTGGGACGAACACTGAAGCTTTCTTT. The chain recombines TRBV27 with TRBJ1-1; possible D gene TRBD1, 6 bases. The germline CDR1 and CDR2 sequences are MNHEY and SMNVEV (reference sequence). Trimming took 11 bases from V and 1 from J, leaving 14 bases between them. The CDR3 runs to 13 residues.

This rearrangement joins TRBV9 to TRBJ2-2; 10 bases map to TRBD1. CDR3 length: 15 residues. Germline V gives CDR1 SGDLS, CDR2 YYNGEE. After removal of 2 bases from V and 5 bases from J, the junction contained 3 bases not matched to a gene. The CDR3 region has the DNA TGTGCCAGCAGCGTCAAGGGACAGGGGACCGGGGAGCTGTTTTTT. This sequence encodes CASSVKGQGTGELFF. Full variable domain (missing parts from reference TRBV9 and TRBJ2-2): DSGVTQTPKHLITATGQRVTLRCSPRSGDLSVYWYQQSLDQGLQFLIQYYNGEERAKGNILERFSAQQFPDLHSELNLSSLELGDSALYFCASSVKGQGTGELFFGEGSRLTVL.

The CDR3 here is CASSTDRANTGELFF. CDR3 bases: TGTGCCAGTAGTACGGACAGAGCGAACACCGGGGAGCTGTTTTTT. This sequence joins TRBV19 and TRBJ2-2; perhaps TRBD1 as D (6 bases). This CDR3 has 15 amino acids. The germline V gene encodes CDR1 LNHDA and CDR2 SQIVND (reference sequence). Trimming left V 4 bases short and J 0 bases short, with 9 bases between.